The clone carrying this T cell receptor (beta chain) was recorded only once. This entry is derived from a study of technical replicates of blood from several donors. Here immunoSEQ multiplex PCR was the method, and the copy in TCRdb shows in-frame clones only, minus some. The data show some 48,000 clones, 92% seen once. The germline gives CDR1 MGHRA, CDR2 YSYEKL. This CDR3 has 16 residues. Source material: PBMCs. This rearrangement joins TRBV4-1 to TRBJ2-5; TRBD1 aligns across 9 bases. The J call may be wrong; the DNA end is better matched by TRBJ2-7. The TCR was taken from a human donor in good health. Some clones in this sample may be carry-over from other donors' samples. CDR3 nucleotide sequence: TGCGCCAGCAGCCAAGATACCGGACAGGGGATCTACGAGCAGTACTTC. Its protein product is CASSQDTGQGIYEQYF.